This TCR beta chain was observed in a study of Ad26.COV2.S vaccination and SARS-CoV-2 variants. On this clone itself: Antigen unknown.

Sequencing used immunoSEQ multiplex PCR; TCRdb keeps in-frame clones, though not all of them. This table holds about 460,000 clones, about 89% found once. Study conclusions and caveats: Spike-specific TCR breadth was greater after Ad26.COV2.S than placebo. Possible underestimation of total T cell responses by the TCR breadth and depth analyses was noted.

Treatment indicated: approximately 18 received Ad26.COV2.S at low or high dose, single or two shots; a few received placebo; per-sample allocation not given. Sampling took place 63 days after the first vaccine or placebo injection. Cohort 1b enrolled adults aged 18-55 years in Boston. Immunization relied on an Ad26 vector, which expressed Wuhan-strain SARS-CoV-2 spike. Trimming took 0 bases from V and 4 from J, leaving 3 bases between them. Looked up from germline, CDR1 is DFQATT and CDR2 is SNEGSKA (reference sequence). This CDR3 has 11 amino acids. The specimen comprised peripheral blood, sampled in a trial of Ad26.COV2.S vaccine versus placebo. The chain has TRBV20-1 and TRBJ1-2; D gene ambiguous. The receptor was derived from a person between 18 and 65 years old who received the Ad26.COV2.S COVID-19 vaccine or a placebo. The CDR3 bases are TGCAGTGCTAGAGACAGCTATGGCTACACCTTC. It specifies CSARDSYGYTF.